What follows are 28 T cell receptor beta chains derived from one specimen sequenced in a study of blood T cell repertoires in COVID-19. Libraries were prepared by immunoSEQ multiplex PCR; TCRdb keeps only in-frame clonotypes and omits some of them. The sample records 20,000 to 30,000 clones, approximately 96% being singletons. The sample was peripheral blood. These receptors originate from a human donor with active COVID-19. The donor label of this sample is uncertain.

The rearrangement joins TRBV18 to TRBJ2-2; maybe TRBD2 (5 bases). This CDR3 has 16 amino acids. Germline V CDR1 and CDR2: KGHSH, LQKENI. V lost 2 bases and J 7 bases, leaving 17 bases between the germline ends. The CDR3 bases are TGTGCCAGCTCACCAGTCGAGGGAGAAGTTAACGGGGAGCTGTTTTTT. This codes for CASSPVEGEVNGELFF.

The chain is built from TRBV3-1 (or the pseudogene TRBV3-2) and TRBJ2-5, with TRBD2 matching 8 bases. Germline lookup yields CDR1 LGHDT and CDR2 YNNKEL (reference sequence). The CDR3 spans 19 residues. Losses at the gene ends were 2 bases for V and 5 bases for J; bases not matched to a gene: 19. The CDR3 DNA reads TGTGCCAGCAGCCAAATCTACAACACCGCCGGGACTAGAAGGGAGACCCAGTACTTC. Its protein is CASSQIYNTAGTRRETQYF.

V gene TRBV6-4 combines with J gene TRBJ1-5; no firm D call. The V gene lost 5 bases and the J gene lost 6 bases, with 11 bases spanning the gap. CDR3 size: 13 residues. Germline V lookup: CDR1 MRHNA, CDR2 SNTAGT. The CDR3 loop is CASSPEGGQPQHF. The CDR3 DNA sequence: TGTGCCAGCAGTCCTGAGGGAGGTCAGCCCCAGCATTTT.

The V and J genes are TRBV2 and TRBJ2-7; D perhaps matches TRBD2 (7 bases). From germline, CDR1 is SNHLY and CDR2 FYNNEI. CDR3 length: 12 residues. Trimming removed 5 bases at V and 4 bases at J, with 9 bases between. Here the CDR3 reads CASSRGGYEQYF. CDR3 coding DNA: TGTGCCAGCAGTAGGGGGGGGTACGAGCAGTACTTC.

This rearrangement joins TRBV11-2 to TRBJ2-7; no reliable D call. This CDR3 has 13 residues. V was trimmed by 5 bases and J by 0 bases, leaving 8 bases between them. Germline V gives CDR1 SGHAT, CDR2 FQNNGV. CDR3 protein: CASSLFPSYEQYF. CDR3 coding DNA: TGTGCCAGCAGCCTCTTTCCCTCCTACGAGCAGTACTTC.

This clone was counted a few times. The chain has TRBV7-9 and TRBJ2-7; tentatively, D is TRBD1 (6 bases). The V gene's germline CDR1 is SEHNR and CDR2 FQNEAQ (reference sequence). V was pared by 6 bases and J by 6 bases, with 21 bases between. CDR3 length: 15 amino acids. CDR3 coding DNA: TGTGCCAGCAGTCCCATGGCGGGCCGAGGGGGCGAGCAGTACTTC. Translation gives CASSPMAGRGGEQYF. The full variable domain, in which reference TRBV7-9 and TRBJ2-7 provide the parts outside the CDR3, is DTGVSQNPRHKITKRGQNVTFRCDPISEHNRLYWYRQTLGQGPEFLTYFQNEAQLEKSRLLSDRFSAERPKGSFSTLEIQRTEQGDSAMYLCASSPMAGRGGEQYFGPGTRLTVT.

The chain links TRBV6-2 or TRBV6-3 to TRBJ1-2, with D perhaps matching TRBD1 (6 bases). V lost 5 bases to trimming and J lost 2 bases, with 12 bases between them. CDR3 length: 14 amino acids. CDR1 MNHEY and CDR2 SVGEGT come from the germline V gene. CDR3 DNA: TGTGCCAGCAGTCCCCTTACAGGGAACTATGGCTACACCTTC. As protein: CASSPLTGNYGYTF.

The chain combines TRBV19 with TRBJ1-2, with 8 bases identical to TRBD1. The CDR3 totals 17 residues. CDR1 and CDR2 (germline): LNHDA, SQIVND (reference sequence). V lost 3 bases and J lost 4; bases outside the gene matches: 13. The CDR3 DNA reads as TGTGCCAGTAGTATTGGTGGTGTGGACAGGGTACTCTATGGCTACACCTTC. Its protein is CASSIGGVDRVLYGYTF.

V gene TRBV2 combines with J gene TRBJ1-2; D remains ambiguous. Trimming took 4 bases from V and 0 from J, leaving 12 bases between them. The CDR3 is 15 amino acids. Germline CDR1 reads SNHLY; CDR2 reads FYNNEI. CDR3 residues: CASSVLVSANYGYTF. CDR3 nucleotides: TGTGCCAGCAGTGTCCTAGTGTCCGCTAACTATGGCTACACCTTC.

V and J are TRBV28 and TRBJ1-2; 8 bases fit TRBD1. Unmatched junction bases numbered 14, after V lost 8 bases and J lost 0 bases. This CDR3 comprises 17 residues. Germline CDR1 MDHEN, CDR2 SYDVKM. The CDR3 sequence: CASSPQGADGANYGYTF. DNA for the CDR3: TGTGCCAGCTCTCCCCAGGGGGCAGATGGGGCTAACTATGGCTACACCTTC.

The chain combines TRBV27 with TRBJ2-3; 12 bases fit TRBD2. Germline loops: CDR1 MNHEY, CDR2 SMNVEV (reference sequence). The CDR3 has 16 residues. Trimming removed 5 bases from V and 5 bases from J; junction bases left unmatched: 8. CDR3 sequence reads: CASSPLAGGIGDTQYF. The CDR3 bases are TGTGCCAGCAGTCCGCTAGCGGGAGGGATAGGAGATACGCAGTATTTT.

J is TRBJ1-1 and V is TRBV6-4; D is perhaps TRBD1 (5 bases). The CDR3 sequence is 14 residues long. V was clipped by 6 bases and J by 4 bases, with 15 bases between them. Germline V gives CDR1 MRHNA, CDR2 SNTAGT. The DNA of the CDR3 is TGTGCCAGCAGAACAGGCTCCGTGGGCACTGAAGCTTTCTTT. As protein: CASRTGSVGTEAFF.

J is TRBJ2-1 and V is TRBV24-1; D possibly corresponds to TRBD2 (7 bases). V gave up 5 bases and J gave up 10 bases, with 11 bases separating them. The CDR3 sequence is 12 residues long. Germline CDR1 reads KGHDR; CDR2 reads SFDVKD. The CDR3 spells CATSGTAGEQFF. CDR3 DNA sequence: TGTGCCACCAGTGGGACAGCGGGGGAGCAGTTCTTC.

The sample holds one count of this clone. The chain carries TRBV11-3 and TRBJ2-1; D not certain. Germline-derived CDR1 and CDR2 are SGHNT and YENEEA. The CDR3 consists of 16 residues. Trimming stripped 0 bases from V and 0 bases from J, with 9 bases between. CDR3 coding DNA: TGTGCCAGCAGCTTAGATCGTAGCAGCTCCTACAATGAGCAGTTCTTC. This sequence encodes CASSLDRSSSYNEQFF.

This clone was seen a single time. The chain links TRBV11-2 to TRBJ1-6; 7 bases align to TRBD1. Germline CDR1 SGHAT, CDR2 FQNNGV. The length of the CDR3 is 15 residues. The trim removed 1 base at V and 7 bases at J, leaving 4 bases unmatched. CDR3 sequence: CASSLAGTANSPLHF. Written as DNA, the CDR3 is TGTGCCAGCAGCTTAGCCGGGACAGCGAATTCACCCCTCCACTTT.

In its sample, this clone was seen once. This chain links TRBV19 with TRBJ2-2; 8 positions agree with TRBD1. CDR3 length equals 19 residues. The germline CDR1 and CDR2 sequences are LNHDA and SQIVND (reference sequence). Trimming at V came to 3 bases and at J to 0 bases, leaving 12 bases not matched to a gene. In DNA form, the CDR3 reads TGTGCCAGTAGTATGGATTCAGGGGGCCTAGGCGCGAACACCGGGGAGCTGTTTTTT. Its protein is CASSMDSGGLGANTGELFF.

This clone occurred once. This chain connects TRBV29-1 to TRBJ2-6; TRBD1 agrees at 12 bases. CDR1 SQVTM and CDR2 ANQGSEA come from the germline V gene. V lost 8 bases, J lost 1 base, and 6 bases stayed unmatched. The CDR3 runs to 16 residues. CDR3 in DNA: TGCAGCATCCGGGACAGGGGGCTATCTGGGGCCAACGTCCTGACTTTC. Protein sequence: CSIRDRGLSGANVLTF.

This chain uses TRBV2 with TRBJ2-2; D unclear. This CDR3 has 14 amino acids. Between the trimmed V and J ends, which lost 6 bases and 3 bases, there was a span of 11 bases. Germline CDR1 is SNHLY and CDR2 is FYNNEI. The CDR3 nucleotides are TGTGCCAGCAGAGTGTCAGCGTACACCGGGGAGCTGTTTTTT. It codes for CASRVSAYTGELFF.

This chain uses TRBV28 with TRBJ2-3; unclear D gene. CDR3 length: 15 residues. CDR1 MDHEN and CDR2 SYDVKM come from the germline V gene. V shed 5 bases and J shed 0 bases, with 12 bases lying between them. CDR3 sequence reads: CASSQRLTSTDTQYF. CDR3 sequence (DNA): TGTGCCAGCAGTCAGAGACTGACTAGCACAGATACGCAGTATTTT. Full variable domain (missing parts from reference TRBV28 and TRBJ2-3): DVKVTQSSRYLVKRTGEKVFLECVQDMDHENMFWYRQDPGLGLRLIYFSYDVKMKEKGDIPEGYSVSREKKERFSLILESASTNQTSMYLCASSQRLTSTDTQYFGPGTRLTVL.

The chain combines TRBV28 with TRBJ1-5; 7 bases are shared with TRBD1. V shed 6 bases and J 2 bases; nucleotides not matched to a gene: 7. The CDR3 covers 15 residues. From germline, CDR1 is MDHEN and CDR2 SYDVKM. The CDR3 region is CASSQGGPGNQPQHF. Written as DNA, the CDR3 is TGTGCCAGCAGCCAAGGGGGCCCAGGCAATCAGCCCCAGCATTTT.

The chain combines TRBV10-3 with TRBJ1-4, with D perhaps TRBD1 (5 bases). V lost 10 bases and J 0 bases, leaving 15 bases between the germline ends. Germline-derived CDR1 and CDR2 are ENHRY and SYGVKD. This CDR3 spans 15 amino acids. The CDR3 DNA reads as TGTGCCACCAAGGCGGGGCCTGCAACTAATGAAAAACTGTTTTTT. It is translated as CATKAGPATNEKLFF.

This chain links TRBV9 with TRBJ2-2; 13 bases fit TRBD2. V was pared by 1 base and J by 6 bases, with 18 bases of the junction left unmatched. The CDR3 length is 21 residues. Germline V gives CDR1 SGDLS, CDR2 YYNGEE. The CDR3 DNA follows: TGTGCCAGCAGCGTACAAACCCCCGTACCGGGAGGACTAGCGGGGGCCGGGGAGCTGTTTTTT. Translation gives CASSVQTPVPGGLAGAGELFF.

This clone appeared a single time. The chain carries TRBV4-1 and TRBJ2-2; 9 bases map to TRBD2. The CDR3 has 17 amino acids. The germline CDR1 and CDR2 sequences are MGHRA and YSYEKL. The V and J ends lost 0 bases and 7 bases, in that order; junction bases with no gene match: 9. The DNA for the CDR3 is TGCGCCAGCAGCCAAGATCTGCTAGCGGGATGGGTCGGGGAGCTGTTTTTT. Protein product: CASSQDLLAGWVGELFF.

CDR3 in DNA: TGTGCCTGGAGTCCGGGACAGGGGGTGGAGACCCAGTACTTC. Its translation is CAWSPGQGVETQYF. The V gene is TRBV30, the J gene TRBJ2-5, with 11 bases matching TRBD1. V trimming: 2 bases; J trimming: 5 bases; junction bases outside the gene matches: 4. Germline loops: CDR1 GTSNPN, CDR2 SVGIG (reference sequence). The CDR3 consists of 14 residues.

The genes are TRBV5-1 and TRBJ1-5; possibly TRBD1 for D (6 bases). CDR1 SGHRS and CDR2 YFSETQ come from the germline V gene. The length of the CDR3 is 15 residues. Deletions cut 0 bases from V and 3 bases from J, with 10 bases between. CDR3 loop: CASSLETGYNQPQHF. DNA of the CDR3: TGCGCCAGCAGCTTGGAGACAGGCTACAATCAGCCCCAGCATTTT.

The chain is built from TRBV19 and TRBJ2-1, with 7 positions matching TRBD2. Germline V CDR1 and CDR2: LNHDA, SQIVND (reference sequence). The CDR3 runs 18 residues. V lost 4 bases, J lost 0 bases, and 12 bases stayed unmatched. As DNA, the CDR3 is TGTGCCAGTAGTAGTCGCGGGAGCGGGACGTACTCCTACAATGAGCAGTTCTTC. This translates into CASSSRGSGTYSYNEQFF.

This clone was counted once. This chain links TRBV6-5 with TRBJ1-1; TRBD1 agrees at 8 bases. Germline V CDR1 and CDR2: MNHEY, SVGAGI. The V segment lost 4 bases and the J segment 4 bases; nucleotides outside the gene matches: 5. This CDR3 has 14 residues. CDR3 region: CASSSDREGTEAFF. The DNA of the CDR3 is TGTGCCAGCAGTTCGGACAGGGAGGGCACTGAAGCTTTCTTT.

The chain joins TRBV7-9 to TRBJ1-4, with a tentative D call TRBD1 (5 bases). The CDR3 is 16 amino acids. Germline V CDR1 and CDR2: SEHNR, FQNEAQ (reference sequence). V lost 6 bases to trimming and J lost 3 bases, with 17 bases between them. The chain's CDR3 is CASSLGGGISNEKLFF. The CDR3 DNA reads as TGTGCCAGCAGTCTTGGTGGGGGGATCTCTAATGAAAAACTGTTTTTT.